This T cell receptor (beta chain) is from a study of control samples from healthy donors and cancer patients (dated by TCRdb to 2020 to 2022). A note on this clone: Its antigen is unknown. Base quality data are lacking; no much larger clone is found one base away.

Including the terminal cysteine and phenylalanine, the CDR3 comprises 14 residues. Of the read, only the CDR3 DNA is kept; its 42 bases are in frame from base 1. V is reduced by 5 bases and J by 4 bases, leaving a spacing of 12 bases between them. As encoded in the germline V gene (reference sequence), CDR1 is SEHNR while CDR2 is FQNEAQ. The library was generated by the immunoSEQ multiplex PCR assay. Not all clones reach the TCRdb copy of this immuneACCESS table, which keeps in-frame sequences only. Checked studies attribute under half of the gap to unresolved V genes and leave the rest unexplained. A total of some 170,000 clones appear in this sample, 90% to 95% of them only once. The top ten clonotypes cover 11% to 15% of the sample.

Sequencing was carried out using PBMCs. This receptor was taken from a man aged 55 to 69 with colorectal cancer. The chain was built from TRBV7-9 and TRBJ1-3; a tentative D match to TRBD1 spans 5 bases. Here is the DNA: TGTGCCAGCAGCCCCCAGGGTTCAGGAAACACCATATATTTT. Its translation is CASSPQGSGNTIYF.